Below, 14 T cell receptor beta chains from the same sample are listed, as sequenced in a study of blood T cell repertoires in COVID-19. Generated by immunoSEQ multiplex PCR, the TCRdb table keeps only in-frame clones and is missing some. The data show under 300,000 clones, 70% to 90% seen once. Sequences were obtained from PBMCs or T cells enriched from blood (not recorded which). The receptors derive from a woman in her forties or fifties who had recovered from COVID-19.

V gene TRBV29-1 combines with J gene TRBJ2-3, with a tentative D call TRBD2 (6 bases). V lost 7 bases, J lost 1 base, and 15 bases lay in between. The CDR3 sequence is 14 residues long. Germline lookup yields CDR1 SQVTM and CDR2 ANQGSEA. The CDR3 DNA is TGCAGCGCTACGAGCGGGCTGGGCACAGATACGCAGTATTTT. It is translated as CSATSGLGTDTQYF.

The chain recombines TRBV28 with TRBJ1-4, with 7 positions matching TRBD1. Germline loops: CDR1 MDHEN, CDR2 SYDVKM. The CDR3 is 15 residues long. J was trimmed by 11 bases and V by 6 bases; bases with no gene match: 15. CDR3 protein: CASRATGDLMWKLFF. CDR3 bases: TGTGCCAGCAGGGCTACAGGGGACTTAATGTGGAAACTGTTTTTT.

This chain joins TRBV7-3 and TRBJ2-1; 13 nucleotides align to TRBD2. Germline loops: CDR1 SGHTA, CDR2 FQGTGA. The CDR3 length is 16 residues. After removal of 3 bases from V and 5 bases from J, the junction contained 4 bases not matched to a gene. This CDR3 is CASSFLGLAGDNEQFF. The CDR3 nucleotides read TGTGCCAGCAGCTTCCTAGGACTAGCGGGAGACAATGAGCAGTTCTTC.

Here the CDR3 DNA reads TGCGCCAGCAGCTGGAACCAGCGGGAGGGAAGTTACGAGCAGTACTTC. This translates into CASSWNQREGSYEQYF. The chain carries TRBV5-1 and TRBJ2-7, with 10 positions matching TRBD2. Germline V lookup: CDR1 SGHRS, CDR2 YFSETQ. The CDR3 is 16 amino acids. J lost 4 bases, V lost 3 bases, and 10 bases had no gene match.

The CDR3 loop is CASSLGTGYGYTF. In DNA form, the CDR3 reads TGTGCCAGCAGTTTAGGGACAGGCTATGGCTACACCTTC. The rearrangement uses TRBV6-5 and TRBJ1-2, with 8 bases that match TRBD1. CDR1 and CDR2 from the germline V gene are MNHEY and SVGAGI. This CDR3 is 13 amino acids long. V shed 4 bases and J 4 bases; nucleotides not matched to a gene: 2.

This sequence joins TRBV2 and TRBJ2-1; D may be TRBD2 (6 bases). Trimming stripped 5 bases from V and 5 bases from J, with 10 bases between. The CDR3 is 13 amino acids. Germline CDR1 reads SNHLY; CDR2 reads FYNNEI. In DNA form, the CDR3 reads TGTGCCAGCAGTTTGACTAGGGACAATGAGCAGTTCTTC. This gives the protein CASSLTRDNEQFF.

This sequence joins TRBV5-8 and TRBJ2-7, with 11 bases fitting TRBD1. V lost 3 bases to trimming and J lost 6 bases; unmatched junction nucleotides: 8. The length of the CDR3 is 15 residues. Germline CDR1 and CDR2: SGHTS and YDEGEE. The chain's CDR3 is CASSSRDRGIGEQYF. In nucleotides, the CDR3 is TGTGCCAGCAGCTCCCGGGACAGGGGGATAGGCGAGCAGTACTTC.

The chain carries TRBV6-5 and TRBJ2-3, with D perhaps matching TRBD1 (6 bases). CDR3 size: 14 residues. Germline lookup yields CDR1 MNHEY and CDR2 SVGAGI. V lost 7 bases and J lost 2, with 13 bases in between. CDR3 region: CASNRDKLTDTQYF. The CDR3 coding sequence is TGTGCCAGCAATAGGGACAAACTCACAGATACGCAGTATTTT.

The rearrangement uses TRBV6-5 and TRBJ2-7; TRBD1 matches at 8 bases. Germline CDR1 MNHEY, CDR2 SVGAGI. CDR3 length: 15 residues. V lost 2 bases and J lost 2; bases outside the gene matches: 5. For the CDR3, the DNA is TGTGCCAGCAGTTACGCCGGACAGGGACCCTACGAGCAGTACTTC. It is translated as CASSYAGQGPYEQYF.

The chain carries TRBV9 and TRBJ1-4, with 9 positions matching TRBD1. CDR1 is SGDLS, CDR2 YYNGEE, per germline. The CDR3 consists of 15 residues. J lost 8 bases, V lost 0 bases, and 5 bases had no gene match. CDR3 region: CASSVAGTGWEKLFF. The CDR3 nucleotides are TGTGCCAGCAGCGTAGCCGGGACAGGGTGGGAAAAACTGTTTTTT.

The V gene is TRBV5-6, the J gene TRBJ2-5; D perhaps matches TRBD2 (5 bases). CDR1 is SGHDT and CDR2 is YYEEEE in the germline V gene. This CDR3 region has 15 residues. V was shortened by 0 bases and J by 4 bases, with 13 bases between the two germline ends. CDR3: CASSLAGGAGETQYF. The CDR3 nucleotides read TGTGCCAGCAGCTTGGCCGGAGGAGCCGGAGAGACCCAGTACTTC.

The gene calls are TRBV9 and TRBJ2-1; TRBD2 matches at 7 bases. Germline assignment: CDR1 SGDLS and CDR2 YYNGEE. This CDR3 has 12 amino acids. The ends lost 5 bases at V and 8 bases at J; junction bases unmatched: 4. The CDR3 loop is CASSRDYYEQFF. Here the CDR3 DNA reads TGTGCCAGCAGTCGGGACTATTATGAGCAGTTCTTC. Full variable domain (remainder filled in from reference TRBV9 and TRBJ2-1): DSGVTQTPKHLITATGQRVTLRCSPRSGDLSVYWYQQSLDQGLQFLIQYYNGEERAKGNILERFSAQQFPDLHSELNLSSLELGDSALYFCASSRDYYEQFFGPGTRLTVL.

The gene calls are TRBV7-9 and TRBJ1-1; 7 bases map to TRBD1. Losses at the gene ends were 4 bases for V and 5 bases for J; bases not matched to a gene: 7. The CDR3 consists of 14 residues. Germline CDR1 reads SEHNR; CDR2 reads FQNEAQ (reference sequence). CDR3 in amino acids: CASSSTTGLTEAFF. The DNA for the CDR3 is TGTGCCAGCAGCTCTACGACAGGGTTAACTGAAGCTTTCTTT.

V gene TRBV4-2 combines with J gene TRBJ2-7, with a tentative D call TRBD1 (6 bases). The CDR3 totals 14 residues. The V and J ends lost 3 bases and 8 bases respectively, with 17 bases between them. The germline V gene encodes CDR1 LGHNA and CDR2 YNFKEQ. CDR3 sequence reads: CASSQDIRGSQQYF. The CDR3, as DNA: TGTGCCAGCAGCCAGGATATAAGGGGGTCACAGCAGTACTTC.